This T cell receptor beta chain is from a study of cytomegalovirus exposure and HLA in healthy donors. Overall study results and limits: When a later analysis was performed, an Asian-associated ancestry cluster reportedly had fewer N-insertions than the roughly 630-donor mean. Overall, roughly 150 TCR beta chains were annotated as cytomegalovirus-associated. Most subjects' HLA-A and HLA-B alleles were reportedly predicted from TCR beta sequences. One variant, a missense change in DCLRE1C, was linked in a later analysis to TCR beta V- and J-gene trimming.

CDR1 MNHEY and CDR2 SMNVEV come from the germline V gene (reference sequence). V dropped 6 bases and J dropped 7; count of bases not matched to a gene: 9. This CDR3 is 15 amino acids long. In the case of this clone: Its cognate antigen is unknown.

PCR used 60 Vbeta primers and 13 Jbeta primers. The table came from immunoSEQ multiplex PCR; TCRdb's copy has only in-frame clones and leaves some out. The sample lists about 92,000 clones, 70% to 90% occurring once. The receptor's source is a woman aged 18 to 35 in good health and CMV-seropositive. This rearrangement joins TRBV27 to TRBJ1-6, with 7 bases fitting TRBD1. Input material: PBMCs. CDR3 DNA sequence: TGTGCCAGCAGCGACAGGGAGAGTGGGAATTCACCCCTCCACTTT. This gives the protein CASSDRESGNSPLHF.